This T cell receptor beta chain originates from a study of tumor and adjacent non-tumor tissue in lung cancer. This sample's RNA came from whole unsorted tissue. Donors were chemotherapy-naive, newly diagnosed lung cancer surgical patients in China, August–late 2014. Note on this clonotype: One end of the junction does not line up with germline, which may come from a read error.

A modified ARM-PCR protocol with three rounds of nested PCR amplified TCRbeta. TCRdb independently ran MiXCR on the multiplex PCR reads; one entry per CDR3 protein. The sample has 65,000 to 95,000 distinct CDR3 sequences; around 65% are singletons. This CDR3 has 12 residues. The genes are TRBV12-3 or TRBV12-4 and TRBJ2-3, with D unclear. The receptor's source is an older woman with non-small cell lung cancer. The sequenced sample consisted of lung tumor tissue. The CDR3 DNA reads as TGTACCAGCAGTCTGATGTATGATACGCAGTATTTT. This gives the protein CTSSLMYDTQYF.